A single sample gave rise to the 27 T cell receptor beta chains below, sequenced in a study of T-cell reconstitution after alpha-beta-depleted transplantation in children. The authors prepared the TCRbeta library with unique molecular identifiers. TCRdb itself ran the PCR reads through MiXCR, one entry per CDR3 protein. The sample yields around 410,000 distinct CDR3 sequences, approximately 11% seen once. The starting material was PBMCs from the stem cell graft donor, obtained from the stem cell graft. The receptors here all came from a human donor who donated a stem cell graft to a child with acute myeloid leukemia.

The V call is TRBV13, the J call TRBJ2-1; no definite D call. Germline V CDR1 and CDR2: PRHDT, FYEKMQ (reference sequence). Trimming pared 0 bases from V and 10 bases from J, leaving 13 bases between. The CDR3 runs 14 residues. CDR3 residues: CASSLGRRVSEQFF. The DNA of the CDR3 is TGTGCCAGCAGCTTAGGACGACGGGTAAGCGAGCAGTTCTTC.

The chain uses TRBV5-6 and TRBJ2-3; the match to TRBD1 covers 9 bases. Germline CDR1 and CDR2: SGHDT and YYEEEE. This CDR3 comprises 15 residues. After removal of 1 base from V and 4 bases from J, the junction contained 4 bases not matched to a gene. Here the CDR3 reads CASSLNRGPADTQYF. In DNA, the CDR3 is TGTGCCAGCAGCTTGAACAGGGGGCCCGCAGATACGCAGTATTTT.

The chain uses TRBV2 and TRBJ1-4; maybe TRBD1 (5 bases). From germline, CDR1 is SNHLY and CDR2 FYNNEI. V was cut by 6 bases and J by 5 bases, with 16 bases left in between. The CDR3 is made up of 15 amino acids. CDR3 nucleotides: TGTGCCAGCAGCGCTACGCGGGGGGTAAATGAAAAACTGTTTTTT. Encoded protein: CASSATRGVNEKLFF.

This clonotype came up a few times. The V gene is TRBV29-1, the J gene TRBJ2-1; the D is unclear. In germline, CDR1 is SQVTM, CDR2 ANQGSEA. The CDR3 totals 15 residues. V was shortened by 1 base and J by 0 bases, with 10 bases between the two germline ends. For the CDR3, the DNA is TGCAGCGTTGAAGGTACAGCGCTCTCCTACAATGAGCAGTTCTTC. Translating gives CSVEGTALSYNEQFF.

V and J are TRBV20-1 and TRBJ2-7; TRBD1 might be the D (6 bases). CDR3 length: 15 residues. Germline lookup yields CDR1 DFQATT and CDR2 SNEGSKA (reference sequence). Trimming stripped 6 bases from V and 0 bases from J, with 18 bases between. CDR3 nucleotides: TGCAGTGCCGAGCGACAGGCGACGAGCTCCTACGAGCAGTACGTC. Its translation: CSAERQATSSYEQYV.

This clonotype was seen a handful of times. The rearrangement uses TRBV12-3 or TRBV12-4 and TRBJ1-2; 10 bases align to TRBD1. The CDR3 totals 14 residues. After removal of 6 bases from V and 7 bases from J, the junction contained 8 bases not matched to a gene. The DNA for the CDR3 is TGTGCCAGCAGACTGGGACAGGGGAGGGTTGGCTACACCTTC. Translating gives CASRLGQGRVGYTF.

This rearrangement joins TRBV27 to TRBJ2-1; TRBD1 matches at 8 bases. Looked up from germline, CDR1 is MNHEY and CDR2 is SMNVEV (reference sequence). The CDR3 has 16 residues. The junction had 8 bases not matched to a gene; V was cut back by 4 bases and J by 3 bases. DNA for the CDR3: TGTGCCAGCAGTTCCCGACAGGGGTGGAGCTACAATGAGCAGTTCTTC. This sequence encodes CASSSRQGWSYNEQFF.

The chain has TRBV25-1 and TRBJ2-5; 7 nucleotides agree with TRBD2. Trimming removed 0 bases from V and 2 bases from J; junction bases left unmatched: 9. Germline assignment: CDR1 MGHDK and CDR2 SYGVNS. The CDR3 runs 17 residues. In DNA, the CDR3 is TGTGCCAGCAGTGAATATATTGGGGGGGGTATTCAAGAGACCCAGTACTTC. This translates into CASSEYIGGGIQETQYF.

The rearrangement uses TRBV5-6 and TRBJ2-1; D may be TRBD2 (5 bases). The V end was cut by 2 bases, the J end by 9 bases, with 15 bases between. This CDR3 contains 14 residues. Germline V CDR1 and CDR2: SGHDT, YYEEEE. The CDR3 is CASSFGISSGEQFF. CDR3 in DNA: TGTGCCAGCAGCTTTGGGATCTCAAGCGGTGAGCAGTTCTTC.

This clonotype was detected only a few times. The genes are TRBV12-3 or TRBV12-4 and TRBJ1-1; possibly TRBD1 for D (6 bases). The CDR3 contains 14 residues. With 3 bases removed from V and 5 bases from J, the gap between germline ends came to 13 bases. The CDR3 nucleotides read TGTGCCAGCAGTTTCACAGGGATTGGGACTGAAGCTTTCTTT. It codes for CASSFTGIGTEAFF.

This clonotype appeared many times. The rearrangement joins TRBV5-1 to TRBJ1-4; no firm D call. The length of the CDR3 is 15 residues. The ends were cut back, 5 bases at V and 0 bases at J, with 11 bases in the middle. Germline-derived CDR1 and CDR2 are SGHRS and YFSETQ. The CDR3: CASRPWTSTNEKLFF. The CDR3 nucleotides read TGCGCCAGCAGGCCTTGGACCTCAACTAATGAAAAACTGTTTTTT.

This clonotype has a count of ten or more. The chain has TRBV5-1 and TRBJ1-5; D is undetermined. The CDR3 runs 15 residues. Germline V gene lookup returns CDR1 SGHRS and CDR2 YFSETQ. Trimming pared 0 bases from V and 0 bases from J, leaving 7 bases between. CDR3 region: CASSLAGNSNQPQHF. In DNA, the CDR3 is TGCGCCAGCAGCTTGGCAGGAAATAGCAATCAGCCCCAGCATTTT. Full variable domain (rest looked up from reference TRBV5-1 and TRBJ1-5): KAGVTQTPRYLIKTRGQQVTLSCSPISGHRSVSWYQQTPGQGLQFLFEYFSETQRNKGNFPGRFSGRQFSNSRSEMNVSTLELGDSALYLCASSLAGNSNQPQHFGDGTRLSIL.

This clonotype was seen many times. The J gene is TRBJ2-5, the V gene TRBV12-3 or TRBV12-4, with 7 bases matching TRBD1. The CDR3 totals 14 residues. V lost 6 bases and J lost 2; bases outside the gene matches: 6. CDR3 DNA sequence: TGTGCCAGCAGCCCCGGGACAGCTCAAGAGACCCAGTACTTC. This encodes CASSPGTAQETQYF.

This clonotype turned up a few times. The chain is built from TRBV29-1 and TRBJ1-4, with D tentatively TRBD1 (5 bases). V was pared by 3 bases and J by 4 bases, with 12 bases between. The CDR3 length is 14 residues. Per germline, CDR1 SQVTM and CDR2 ANQGSEA. CDR3 protein: CSVDDGTHNEKLFF. The CDR3 coding sequence is TGCAGCGTTGACGACGGGACCCATAATGAAAAACTGTTTTTT.

The chain is built from TRBV29-1 and TRBJ2-3; D gene unclear. Germline CDR1 is SQVTM and CDR2 is ANQGSEA. The CDR3 is made up of 12 amino acids. The germline V and J ends were trimmed by 6 bases and 6 bases, with 13 bases remaining between them. CDR3 in DNA: TGCAGCGTCCTTGATCGGAGCGATACGCAGTATTTT. Translation gives CSVLDRSDTQYF.

This clonotype was found many times. The V and J genes are TRBV12-3 or TRBV12-4 and TRBJ2-2; D remains unclear. There are 14 residues in the CDR3. Trimming stripped 6 bases from V and 4 bases from J, with 12 bases between. The DNA for the CDR3 is TGTGCCAGCAGGCCACCCAAGGGCACCGGGGAGCTGTTTTTT. It specifies CASRPPKGTGELFF.

This clonotype was observed at least ten times. The chain carries TRBV29-1 and TRBJ2-5; 8 bases agree with TRBD1. V lost 2 bases, J lost 5 bases, and 7 bases stayed unmatched. Germline V gives CDR1 SQVTM, CDR2 ANQGSEA. CDR3 length equals 14 residues. The CDR3, as DNA: TGCAGCGTTGAAAGTCAGGGGGCGGGGGAGACCCAGTACTTC. It yields the protein CSVESQGAGETQYF.

As DNA, the CDR3 is TGCAGTGCTAAGGGAACGCTCAATCAGCCCCAGCATTTT. Protein sequence: CSAKGTLNQPQHF. The genes are TRBV20-1 and TRBJ1-5; no firm D call. This CDR3 is built from 13 residues. The ends were cut back, 4 bases at V and 3 bases at J, with 10 bases in the middle. The V gene's germline CDR1 is DFQATT and CDR2 SNEGSKA (reference sequence).

This clonotype occurred a few times. The V gene is TRBV12-3 or TRBV12-4, the J gene TRBJ2-2; 9 bases are shared with TRBD2. The CDR3 extends over 20 amino acids. Unmatched junction bases numbered 15, after V lost 0 bases and J lost 4 bases. The CDR3 bases are TGTGCCAGCAGTTTAGCGCCTCCTGGGCTAGCGGGAAGTTCCACCGGGGAGCTGTTTTTT. Its protein is CASSLAPPGLAGSSTGELFF.

There are many counts of this clonotype. The chain has TRBV6-2 or TRBV6-3 and TRBJ1-5, with unresolved D. The CDR3 length is 13 residues. Deletions cut 2 bases from V and 6 bases from J, with 8 bases between. Germline V gene data show CDR1 as MNHEY and CDR2 as SVGEGT. The CDR3 DNA reads as TGTGCCAGCAGTTACGGACCGGGTCAGCCCCAGCATTTT. Its protein is CASSYGPGQPQHF.

This clonotype was recorded at least ten times. The chain couples TRBV10-3 to TRBJ2-7; 10 nucleotides line up with TRBD1. Germline assignment: CDR1 ENHRY and CDR2 SYGVKD. CDR3 length: 15 residues. Trimming took 5 bases from V and 5 from J; bases not matched to a gene: 9. CDR3 region: CAISSGGQGTHEQYF. CDR3 coding DNA: TGTGCCATCAGTTCCGGGGGACAGGGGACACACGAGCAGTACTTC.

Many counts were recorded for this clonotype. The chain combines TRBV18 with TRBJ1-2, with no clear D. From germline, CDR1 is KGHSH and CDR2 LQKENI. The V and J ends lost 0 bases and 5 bases respectively, with 16 bases between them. The CDR3 length is 16 residues. In DNA, the CDR3 is TGTGCCAGCTCACCACCGATGGGCAGAGCCTCTTATGGCTACACCTTC. This translates into CASSPPMGRASYGYTF.

This clonotype came up many times. The V gene is TRBV7-6, the J gene TRBJ1-5; a possible D gene is TRBD1 (5 bases). V gave up 5 bases and J gave up 2 bases, with 7 bases separating them. The length of the CDR3 is 13 residues. In germline, CDR1 is SGHVS, CDR2 FNYEAQ. CDR3 DNA: TGTGCCAGCAGCCTGGGACGCAATCAGCCCCAGCATTTT. Translating it yields CASSLGRNQPQHF.

This clonotype has only a few counts. This sequence joins TRBV5-4 and TRBJ2-5; 11 bases fit TRBD1. With V trimmed by 2 bases and J by 5 bases, 5 bases remained unmatched. The CDR3 length is 15 residues. CDR1 and CDR2 from the germline V gene are SGHNT and YYREEE (reference sequence). As DNA, the CDR3 is TGTGCCAGCAGCTTAGGACAGGGGGCGGTGGAGACCCAGTACTTC. Translated, it gives CASSLGQGAVETQYF.

The table lists this clonotype with a few counts. This chain joins TRBV10-3 and TRBJ2-1; tentative D call: TRBD2 (6 bases). V was cut by 0 bases and J by 10 bases, with 7 bases left in between. Per the germline V gene, CDR1 is ENHRY and CDR2 is SYGVKD. The CDR3 runs 12 residues. The CDR3, as DNA: TGTGCCATCAGTGAGTCGGGACTCGAGCAGTTCTTC. It yields the protein CAISESGLEQFF.

The chain employs TRBV7-9 and TRBJ2-6, with D unclear. CDR3 length: 11 amino acids. Trimming left V 4 bases short and J 10 bases short, with 5 bases between. Germline loops: CDR1 SEHNR, CDR2 FQNEAQ (reference sequence). The CDR3 region is CASSSENVLTF. The CDR3 DNA reads as TGTGCCAGCAGCTCAGAGAACGTCCTGACTTTC.

In its sample, this clonotype was seen once. J is TRBJ2-5 and V is TRBV7-2; 11 bases line up with TRBD2. The CDR3 is made up of 16 amino acids. Germline V CDR1 and CDR2: SGHTA, FQGNSA. V gave up 5 bases and J gave up 3 bases; unmatched junction bases: 8. The CDR3 loop reads CASSPPLAGGKETQYF. CDR3 nucleotides: TGTGCCAGCAGCCCACCGTTAGCGGGAGGGAAAGAGACCCAGTACTTC.